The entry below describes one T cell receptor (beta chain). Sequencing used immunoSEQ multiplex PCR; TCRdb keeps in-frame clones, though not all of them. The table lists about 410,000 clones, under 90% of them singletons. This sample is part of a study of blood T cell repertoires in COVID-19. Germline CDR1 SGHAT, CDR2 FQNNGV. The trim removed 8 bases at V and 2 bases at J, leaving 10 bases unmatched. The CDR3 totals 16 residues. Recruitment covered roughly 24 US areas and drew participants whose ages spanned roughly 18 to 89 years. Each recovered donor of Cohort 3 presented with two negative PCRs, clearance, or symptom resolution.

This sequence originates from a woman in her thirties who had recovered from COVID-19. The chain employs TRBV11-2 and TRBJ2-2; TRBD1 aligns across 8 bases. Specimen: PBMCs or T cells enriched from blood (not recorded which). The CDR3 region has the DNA TGTGCCAGCTCAGGGGGCACCATCTCAAACACCGGGGAGCTGTTTTTT. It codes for CASSGGTISNTGELFF.